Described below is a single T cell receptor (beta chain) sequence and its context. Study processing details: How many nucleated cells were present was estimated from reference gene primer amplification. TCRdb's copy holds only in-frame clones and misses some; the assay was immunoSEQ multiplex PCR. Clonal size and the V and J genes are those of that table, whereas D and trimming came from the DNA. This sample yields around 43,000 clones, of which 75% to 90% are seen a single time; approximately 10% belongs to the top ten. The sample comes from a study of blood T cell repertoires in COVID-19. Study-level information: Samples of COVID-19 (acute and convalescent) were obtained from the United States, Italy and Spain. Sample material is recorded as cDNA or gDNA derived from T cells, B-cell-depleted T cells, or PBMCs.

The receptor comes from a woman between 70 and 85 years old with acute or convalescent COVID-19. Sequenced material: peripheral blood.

CDR3 nucleotide sequence: TGTGCCAGCGACCAAACGGGGGCCAAAAACATTCAGTACTTC. Its translation: CASDQTGAKNIQYF. The chain joins TRBV28 to TRBJ2-4, with D possibly matching TRBD2 (5 bases). The V gene lost 8 bases and the J gene lost 1 base, with 12 bases spanning the gap. Per germline, CDR1 MDHEN and CDR2 SYDVKM. CDR3 length equals 14 residues.